A selection of T cell receptor beta chains follows, all from one sample in a study of control samples from healthy donors and cancer patients. The table came from immunoSEQ multiplex PCR; TCRdb's copy has only in-frame clones and leaves some out. The sample has roughly 63,000 clones, roughly nine tenths seen once. The sample consisted of PBMCs. The origin of the receptors is a man aged 35 to 55 with colorectal cancer. Each CDR3 is given without its conserved first and last residue.

v_call: TRBV9; cdr3_aa: ASSKTGGNNQPQH
v_call: TRBV9; cdr3_aa: ASSVEGSIPGELF
v_call: TRBV6-1; cdr3_aa: ASSEAVFGGVGPQH
v_call: TRBV5-1; cdr3_aa: ASSNRQGARTEAF
v_call: TRBV9; cdr3_aa: ASSGQGSLYNEQF
v_call: TRBV23-1; cdr3_aa: ASRPARPGNTIY
v_call: TRBV19; cdr3_aa: ASSTGLSTEAF
v_call: TRBV10-2; cdr3_aa: ASSAQGGYEQY
v_call: TRBV6-1; cdr3_aa: ASSERSALNTEAF
v_call: TRBV12-3/TRBV12-4; cdr3_aa: ASRKGDNSPLH
v_call: TRBV19; cdr3_aa: ASSDSGGGLSTDTQY
v_call: TRBV3-1/TRBV3-2; cdr3_aa: ASSPTGGGYGYT
v_call: TRBV19; cdr3_aa: ASSPAGTASGEQY
v_call: TRBV15; cdr3_aa: ATSGTSGGNNEQF
v_call: TRBV2; cdr3_aa: ASTGLYNSPLH
v_call: TRBV11-2; cdr3_aa: ASSFTTGTGYSYEQY
v_call: TRBV6-1; cdr3_aa: ASSEDRGWGQY
v_call: TRBV5-6; cdr3_aa: ASSPRDRNYGYT
v_call: TRBV6-1; cdr3_aa: ASSEDAGLNTEAF
v_call: TRBV12-3/TRBV12-4; cdr3_aa: ASRSTGLDGYT
v_call: TRBV9; cdr3_aa: ASSVDGGSNQPQH
v_call: TRBV6-5; cdr3_aa: ATQGVAEAF
v_call: TRBV5-1; cdr3_aa: ASSYGLTEQF
v_call: TRBV7-7; cdr3_aa: ASSSGPANTGELF
v_call: TRBV6-5; cdr3_aa: ASSYPNTGELF
v_call: TRBV4-1; cdr3_aa: ASSRGLSTGELF
v_call: TRBV29-1; cdr3_aa: SVERGGEGNIQY
v_call: TRBV19; cdr3_aa: ASSIQDWTSKNIQY
v_call: TRBV4-1; cdr3_aa: ASSPGAANSYEQY
v_call: TRBV24-1; cdr3_aa: ATSERQPNQPQH
v_call: TRBV19; cdr3_aa: ASSIVAKNTEAF
v_call: TRBV18; cdr3_aa: ASSSNIQDFNEKLF
v_call: TRBV19; cdr3_aa: ASKLEWTGRNEKLF
v_call: TRBV9; cdr3_aa: ASSPRLQVNTEAF
v_call: TRBV7-6; cdr3_aa: ASSLAGNGTGAGGENEQF
v_call: TRBV3-1/TRBV3-2; cdr3_aa: ASSQAVAGGIGNTIY
v_call: TRBV5-1; cdr3_aa: ASSLTGMNTEAF
v_call: TRBV6-5; cdr3_aa: ASRGDRGYTEAF
v_call: TRBV7-9; cdr3_aa: ASSLVASGNTIY
v_call: TRBV7-2; cdr3_aa: ASSLTGGSKRGNTIY
v_call: TRBV18; cdr3_aa: ASSPETGAYEQY
v_call: TRBV5-6; cdr3_aa: ASSLRRQGVTEAF
v_call: TRBV23-1; cdr3_aa: PGTPPEDTQY
v_call: TRBV6-5; cdr3_aa: ASSYSGDRGNSPLH
v_call: TRBV5-4; cdr3_aa: ASSHGGVQETQY
v_call: TRBV3-1/TRBV3-2; cdr3_aa: ASSRGTESPYGYT
v_call: TRBV6-1; cdr3_aa: ASSELGTGKSQPQH
v_call: TRBV11-2; cdr3_aa: ASSFTTGSTEQY
v_call: TRBV6-5; cdr3_aa: ASSSRQGSLGYT
v_call: TRBV21-1; cdr3_aa: ASSVPNYGYT
v_call: TRBV3-1/TRBV3-2; cdr3_aa: ASSQENRRTDTQY
v_call: TRBV6-1; cdr3_aa: ASSEAGQGYRSNQPQH
v_call: TRBV19; cdr3_aa: ASSNPRGLNTEAF
v_call: TRBV7-9; cdr3_aa: ASSLGDAGSNEQF
v_call: TRBV7-9; cdr3_aa: ASSQSGGRTDTQY